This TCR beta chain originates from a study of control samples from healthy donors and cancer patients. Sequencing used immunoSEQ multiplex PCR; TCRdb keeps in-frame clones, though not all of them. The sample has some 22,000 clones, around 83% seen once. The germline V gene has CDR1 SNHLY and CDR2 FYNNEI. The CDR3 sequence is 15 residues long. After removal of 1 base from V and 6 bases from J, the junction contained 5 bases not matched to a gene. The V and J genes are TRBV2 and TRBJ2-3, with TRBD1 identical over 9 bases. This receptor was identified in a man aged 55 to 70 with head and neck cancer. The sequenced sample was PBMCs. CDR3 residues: CASSEEGTGLDTQYF. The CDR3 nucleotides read TGTGCCAGCAGTGAAGAGGGGACAGGGCTGGATACGCAGTATTTT.